The 25 T cell receptor beta chains below were found in one sample sequenced in a study of molecular identifiers for immune sequencing clone quantification (dated by TCRdb to the late 2010s). Receptor libraries were prepared by PCR. The reads were generated on an Illumina HiSeq 4000. Through fastp at Q25 and MiXCR, TCRdb rebuilt clones from the public reads, retaining in-frame beta chains. When rows share a CDR3 protein, they turn into one entry using the most common DNA and genes. The table for this sample lists over 600,000 distinct CDR3 sequences; less than 20% of them were counted only once. The top ten clones comprise 0.85% of the sample. The sequencing sample was made of naive CD8+ T cells from blood, with Jurkat cell RNA spiked in. Per the publication, the cell subset or site label means: FACS-sorted CD8+CD4-CCR7+CD45RA+ naive T cells. Receptors originate from a human donor in good health. Some libraries in this study had Jurkat cell RNA spiked in.

This clonotype was seen at least ten times. The V gene is TRBV27, the J gene TRBJ2-3; 7 bases line up with TRBD1. Per germline, CDR1 MNHEY and CDR2 SMNVEV (reference sequence). The J segment lost 3 bases and the V segment lost 3 bases, leaving 3 bases of the junction unmatched. The CDR3 runs to 14 residues. The DNA of the CDR3 is TGTGCCAGCAGTTTCGCGACAGGGACAGATACGCAGTATTTT. Protein sequence: CASSFATGTDTQYF.

In this sample, this clonotype turned up many times. A much larger clone sits a single nucleotide away, making a read error possible. The V call is TRBV2, the J call TRBJ2-1; D is undetermined. V was trimmed by 5 bases and J by 5 bases, leaving 1 base between them. The germline V gene encodes CDR1 SNHLY and CDR2 FYNNEI. CDR3 size: 10 residues. CDR3 region: CASSNNEQFF. CDR3 in DNA: TGTGCCAGCAGTAACAATGAGCAGTTCTTC.

As to this clonotype: Likely a read error: the CDR3 ends without its conserved phenylalanine or tryptophan. It is unclear where the CDR3 begins or ends on the DNA, so no DNA is shown, and the CDR3 is as TCRdb lists it. The chain uses TRBV21-1 and TRBJ2-7; the table calls TRBD2, which could not be checked here. TRBV21-1 counts as a pseudogene. Inclusive of both ends, the CDR3 amounts to 17 amino acids. The CDR3 reads CASSKHPPRQSSYEQYL.

This clonotype was picked up many times. The V and J genes are TRBV7-6 and TRBJ1-1; 7 nucleotides align to TRBD1. This CDR3 region has 13 residues. Germline values: CDR1 SGHVS, CDR2 FNYEAQ. J lost 4 bases, V lost 5 bases, and 4 bases had no gene match. CDR3 sequence reads: CASSRGTVTEAFF. In DNA form, the CDR3 reads TGTGCCAGCAGCCGAGGGACAGTCACTGAAGCTTTCTTT.

This clonotype was found many times. The chain has TRBV30 and TRBJ2-1; D is uncertain. V lost 1 base, J lost 8 bases, and 9 bases lay in between. The CDR3 sequence is 12 residues long. Germline V lookup: CDR1 GTSNPN, CDR2 SVGIG (reference sequence). The CDR3 protein is CAWSEIHDEQFF. The CDR3 DNA follows: TGTGCCTGGAGTGAGATACACGATGAGCAGTTCTTC.

This clonotype was picked up one time. The germline gene is not matched at one end of the junction; a read error may be the cause. J is TRBJ1-1 and V is TRBV30; D is unclear. Germline loops: CDR1 GTSNPN, CDR2 SVGIG (reference sequence). This CDR3 has 13 amino acids. The CDR3 DNA reads TGTGCCTGGGGTGTAGTCATTCGACCTGAAGCTTTCTTT. It yields the protein CAWGVVIRPEAFF.

To note about this clonotype: A much bigger clone sits one base away, suggesting this may be a read error. This chain uses TRBV27 with TRBJ2-6; weak D call: TRBD1 (5 bases). Germline V gene data show CDR1 as MNHEY and CDR2 as SMNVEV (reference sequence). The CDR3 runs to 17 residues. Here the CDR3 DNA reads TGTGCCAGCAGTTTAGCAGGTCCAGAGTCTGGGGCCAACATCCTGACTTTC. Its protein product is CASSLAGPESGANILTF.

This clonotype was seen many times. The CDR3 coding sequence is TGTGCCAGCAGCGGGGGGGGGATCACTGAAGCTTTCTTT. As protein: CASSGGGITEAFF. The gene calls are TRBV7-9 and TRBJ1-1; weak D call: TRBD1 (5 bases). The CDR3 is 13 residues long. Germline V gene lookup returns CDR1 SEHNR and CDR2 FQNEAQ (reference sequence). V dropped 5 bases and J dropped 4 bases, with 11 bases sitting between them. The complete variable domain, with remaining parts taken from reference TRBV7-9 and TRBJ1-1, reads DTGVSQNPRHKITKRGQNVTFRCDPISEHNRLYWYRQTLGQGPEFLTYFQNEAQLEKSRLLSDRFSAERPKGSFSTLEIQRTEQGDSAMYLCASSGGGITEAFFGQGTRLTVV.

This clonotype was counted between two and nine times. Sequence at one end of the junction differs from germline and may be a read error. The chain employs TRBV7-7 and TRBJ2-5, with a possible D match to TRBD2 (5 bases). The germline gives CDR1 SSHAT, CDR2 FNYEAQ (reference sequence). This CDR3 is built from 15 residues. DNA of the CDR3: TGTGCTAGCAGCTTAGAGGGTGGGCTTCAAGAGACCCAGTACTTC. This gives the protein CASSLEGGLQETQYF. Supplemented by reference TRBV7-7 and TRBJ2-5, the full variable domain reads GAGVSQSPRYKVTKRGQDVTLRCDPISSHATLYWYQQALGQGPEFLTYFNYEAQPDKSGLPSDRFSAERPEGSISTLTIQRTEQRDSAMYRCASSLEGGLQETQYFGPGTRLLVL.

The chain combines TRBV5-6 with TRBJ2-7; D may be TRBD1 (6 bases). The V gene's germline CDR1 is SGHDT and CDR2 YYEEEE. V lost 4 bases and J lost 5, with 10 bases in between. CDR3 length: 12 residues. The CDR3 protein is CASSKTGDEQYF. CDR3 nucleotides: TGTGCCAGCAGCAAGACAGGAGACGAGCAGTACTTC.

This clonotype showed up many times. This chain joins TRBV27 and TRBJ1-2; D gene uncertain. In germline, CDR1 is MNHEY, CDR2 SMNVEV (reference sequence). Deletions cut 2 bases from V and 4 bases from J, with 14 bases between. The CDR3 totals 15 residues. This chain's CDR3 is CASSLAPRDGYGYTF. CDR3 sequence (DNA): TGTGCCAGCAGTTTAGCCCCCCGTGATGGCTATGGCTACACCTTC.

This clonotype was observed a handful of times. This chain joins TRBV7-9 and TRBJ1-4; no clear D. Germline V gene sequence: CDR1 SEHNR, CDR2 FQNEAQ (reference sequence). The CDR3 length is 13 residues. V lost 5 bases, J lost 7 bases, and 11 bases lay in between. The DNA for the CDR3 is TGTGCCAGCAGCCCCATAGAGGGTGAAAAACTGTTTTTT. It specifies CASSPIEGEKLFF.

In regard to this clonotype: A read error may be the cause here, since a much bigger clone is one base away. V gene TRBV9 combines with J gene TRBJ1-4, with unresolved D. The CDR3 length is 13 residues. V shed 3 bases and J shed 6 bases, with 9 bases lying between them. Germline CDR1 and CDR2: SGDLS and YYNGEE. The CDR3 sequence is CASSEETHEKLFF. CDR3 in DNA: TGTGCCAGCAGCGAAGAAACCCATGAAAAACTGTTTTTT.

This clonotype was observed at least ten times. The chain is built from TRBV6-6 and TRBJ2-5, with a weak D call TRBD2 (6 bases). The germline gives CDR1 MNHNY, CDR2 SVGAGI (reference sequence). Trimming stripped 2 bases from V and 5 bases from J, with 12 bases between. This CDR3 region has 14 residues. CDR3: CASSYEPSEETQYF. DNA for the CDR3: TGTGCCAGCAGTTACGAGCCTAGCGAGGAGACCCAGTACTTC.

There are many counts of this clonotype. The rearrangement links TRBV5-4 to TRBJ1-4; weak D call: TRBD1 (6 bases). This CDR3 comprises 14 residues. Trimming shortened V by 1 base and J by 6 bases, and 10 bases separated the two germline ends. The germline CDR1 and CDR2 sequences are SGHNT and YYREEE (reference sequence). The CDR3 here is CASSLRGDDEKLFF. Here the CDR3 DNA reads TGTGCCAGCAGCTTGAGGGGGGACGATGAAAAACTGTTTTTT.

V gene TRBV19 combines with J gene TRBJ2-2; D remains unclear. The CDR3 runs to 12 residues. Looked up from germline, CDR1 is LNHDA and CDR2 is SQIVND (reference sequence). V was shortened by 3 bases and J by 6 bases, with 5 bases between the two germline ends. The CDR3 region has the DNA TGTGCCAGTAGTATTATCTCCGGGGAGCTGTTTTTT. It is translated as CASSIISGELFF. Using reference TRBV19 and TRBJ2-2 for the parts outside the CDR3, the full variable domain is DGGITQSPKYLFRKEGQNVTLSCEQNLNHDAMYWYRQDPGQGLRLIYYSQIVNDFQKGDIAEGYSVSREKKESFPLTVTSAQKNPTAFYLCASSIISGELFFGEGSRLTVL.

The rearrangement joins TRBV28 to TRBJ2-3; 8 bases are a match to TRBD2. The CDR3 is 14 residues long. Germline CDR1 MDHEN, CDR2 SYDVKM. V gave up 8 bases and J gave up 5 bases; unmatched junction bases: 9. CDR3: CASGTRSLRDTQYF. Written as DNA, the CDR3 is TGTGCCAGCGGGACTAGAAGTTTAAGAGATACGCAGTATTTT.

The table lists this clonotype with many counts. The chain carries TRBV7-2 and TRBJ2-1; D might be TRBD1 (6 bases). Trimming took 2 bases from V and 0 from J, leaving 11 bases between them. Germline V gene lookup returns CDR1 SGHTA and CDR2 FQGNSA. The CDR3 sequence is 16 residues long. The CDR3 sequence: CASSLTTGISYNEQFF. Written as DNA, the CDR3 is TGTGCCAGCAGCTTAACTACAGGGATCTCCTACAATGAGCAGTTCTTC.

This clonotype was counted many times. The V and J genes are TRBV5-6 and TRBJ2-7, with D tentatively TRBD2 (6 bases). Germline CDR1 and CDR2: SGHDT and YYEEEE. There are 14 residues in the CDR3. Deletions cut 3 bases from V and 5 bases from J, with 15 bases between. The CDR3 DNA reads as TGTGCCAGCAGCTCGGGACTGCAGCGGCACGAGCAGTACTTC. This gives the protein CASSSGLQRHEQYF. The complete variable domain, with remaining parts taken from reference TRBV5-6 and TRBJ2-7, reads DAGVTQSPTHLIKTRGQQVTLRCSPKSGHDTVSWYQQALGQGPQFIFQYYEEEERQRGNFPDRFSGHQFPNYSSELNVNALLLGDSALYLCASSSGLQRHEQYFGPGTRLTVT.

In this sample, this clonotype turned up many times. This chain connects TRBV7-8 to TRBJ2-3; 7 nucleotides match TRBD2. V shed 5 bases, J shed 1 base, and the junction held 6 bases outside the gene matches. The germline gives CDR1 SGHVS, CDR2 FQNEAQ. The CDR3 contains 15 residues. This chain's CDR3 is CASSPGRARTDTQYF. For the CDR3, the DNA is TGTGCCAGCAGCCCTGGGAGGGCCCGCACAGATACGCAGTATTTT.

This clonotype was counted at least ten times. The chain employs TRBV6-1 and TRBJ1-1; no definite D call. Trimming left V 6 bases short and J 6 bases short, with 8 bases between. This CDR3 contains 11 residues. From germline, CDR1 is MNHNS and CDR2 SASEGT. In DNA, the CDR3 is TGTGCCAGCAGCGAATCCTCTGAAGCTTTCTTT. Amino acids: CASSESSEAFF.

This clonotype has a count of ten or more. The rearrangement uses TRBV14 and TRBJ2-3; D remains unclear. The CDR3 runs 14 residues. From germline, CDR1 is SGHDN and CDR2 FVKESK. The germline V and J ends were trimmed by 0 bases and 5 bases, with 9 bases remaining between them. The CDR3 nucleotides read TGTGCCAGCAGCCAAGATTGGGCCGGAGATACGCAGTATTTT. It is translated as CASSQDWAGDTQYF.

This clonotype was observed many times. The chain couples TRBV12-5 to TRBJ1-1; no clear D gene. Germline-derived CDR1 and CDR2 are LGHNT and FRNRAP. Trimming cost V 0 bases and J 0 bases, with 8 bases left between them. The CDR3 length is 15 residues. In nucleotides, the CDR3 is TGTGCTAGTGGTTTGGTATTGGGGTTGAACACTGAAGCTTTCTTT. Its translation is CASGLVLGLNTEAFF.

In its sample, this clonotype was seen many times. This chain joins TRBV29-1 and TRBJ2-7; 7 bases line up with TRBD1. Germline V gives CDR1 SQVTM, CDR2 ANQGSEA. This CDR3 is built from 15 residues. V lost 1 base to trimming and J lost 4 bases; unmatched junction nucleotides: 10. The CDR3 loop reads CSVEGTGEMLYEQYF. The CDR3, as DNA: TGCAGCGTTGAAGGCACAGGGGAAATGCTTTACGAGCAGTACTTC.

This clonotype occurred many times. The chain employs TRBV20-1 and TRBJ1-1; tentatively, D is TRBD1 (5 bases). Germline CDR1 reads DFQATT; CDR2 reads SNEGSKA (reference sequence). Trimming shortened V by 2 bases and J by 1 base, and 23 bases separated the two germline ends. CDR3 length equals 18 residues. The CDR3 DNA sequence: TGCAGTGCTAGACGACAACCGGGACCGCGCCAATCGAACACTGAAGCTTTCTTT. It specifies CSARRQPGPRQSNTEAFF.